Presented here are 15 T cell receptor beta chains from one specimen sequenced in a study of CD8+CD57+ T cells in acquired aplastic anemia. Investigators profiled TCR beta VDJ and CDR3 from genomic DNA template. TCRdb reprocessed the reads via MiXCR and lists one record per CDR3 protein. The sample holds around 190,000 distinct CDR3 sequences, around 50% seen once. Previously, flow cytometry had revealed CD8+CD57+ cell expansion in the patients chosen for sequencing. The sequenced sample was sorted CD4+, CD8+, or CD8+CD57+ T cells (not recorded which) from PBMCs. The receptors derive from a human donor with aplastic anemia.

This chain uses TRBV19 with TRBJ1-1; TRBD1 might be the D (5 bases). Trimming cost V 3 bases and J 7 bases, with 12 bases left between them. CDR3 length: 13 residues. Germline CDR1 reads LNHDA; CDR2 reads SQIVND (reference sequence). The CDR3 is CASSMQGMDEAFF. The CDR3 region has the DNA TGTGCCAGTAGTATGCAGGGTATGGATGAAGCTTTCTTT.

This clonotype was found a few times. This rearrangement joins TRBV3-1 to TRBJ2-6; D ambiguous. Per the germline V gene, CDR1 is LGHDT and CDR2 is YNNKEL (reference sequence). CDR3 length: 15 amino acids. V dropped 4 bases and J dropped 1 base, with 8 bases sitting between them. CDR3 residues: CASSPLLSGANVLTF. The CDR3 DNA follows: TGTGCCAGCAGCCCTTTATTGTCTGGGGCCAACGTCCTGACTTTC.

The chain combines TRBV10-2 with TRBJ2-7, with a weak D call TRBD1 (6 bases). Trimming shortened V by 4 bases and J by 2 bases, and 12 bases separated the two germline ends. This CDR3 is 14 amino acids long. The V gene's germline CDR1 is WSHSY and CDR2 SAAADI. CDR3 sequence (DNA): TGCGCCAGCAGTGCTTGGACAGCAGCCTACGAGCAGTACTTC. Protein product: CASSAWTAAYEQYF.

This clonotype has more than one count but fewer than ten. Written as DNA, the CDR3 is TGTGCCATCAGTGATTACCAGGGGAACACTGAAGCTTTCTTT. Amino acid sequence: CAISDYQGNTEAFF. The V call is TRBV10-3, the J call TRBJ1-1; weak D call: TRBD1 (5 bases). The CDR3 runs to 14 residues. Germline V gene sequence: CDR1 ENHRY, CDR2 SYGVKD. V was trimmed by 3 bases and J by 1 base, leaving 9 bases between them.

In its sample, this clonotype was seen many times. This chain links TRBV2 with TRBJ2-6, with D unclear. In germline, CDR1 is SNHLY, CDR2 FYNNEI. The CDR3 runs to 16 residues. V lost 3 bases to trimming and J lost 0 bases, with 9 bases between them. The CDR3 sequence: CASSEEGSSGANVLTF. DNA for the CDR3: TGTGCCAGCAGTGAGGAAGGGTCCTCTGGGGCCAACGTCCTGACTTTC. Supplemented by reference TRBV2 and TRBJ2-6, the full variable domain reads EPEVTQTPSHQVTQMGQEVILRCVPISNHLYFYWYRQILGQKVEFLVSFYNNEISEKSEIFDDQFSVERPDGSNFTLKIRSTKLEDSAMYFCASSEEGSSGANVLTFGAGSRLTVL.

This clonotype was recorded at least ten times. The genes are TRBV2 and TRBJ2-2; no clear D. Germline values: CDR1 SNHLY, CDR2 FYNNEI. The ends were cut back, 6 bases at V and 1 base at J, with 9 bases in the middle. The CDR3 is 14 amino acids. The CDR3 reads CASRKEQNTGELFF. The CDR3 DNA reads as TGTGCCAGCAGAAAAGAACAGAACACCGGGGAGCTGTTTTTT.

This clonotype was counted many times. The chain joins TRBV19 to TRBJ2-4; D not certain. Trimming shortened V by 5 bases and J by 6 bases, and 17 bases separated the two germline ends. The CDR3 covers 15 residues. Germline assignment: CDR1 LNHDA and CDR2 SQIVND (reference sequence). CDR3 DNA: TGTGCCAGTAGTCTTTCCGTCGGCAGTTTAAACATTCAGTACTTC. It translates to CASSLSVGSLNIQYF.

The genes are TRBV7-2 and TRBJ2-5; D uncertain. Germline V gives CDR1 SGHTA, CDR2 FQGNSA. Between the trimmed V and J ends, which lost 1 base and 1 base, there was a span of 7 bases. The CDR3 sequence is 14 residues long. The CDR3 reads CASSLEVGQETQYF. The CDR3 DNA sequence: TGTGCCAGCAGCTTAGAGGTGGGCCAAGAGACCCAGTACTTC.

This rearrangement joins TRBV13 to TRBJ1-1, with 9 bases lining up with TRBD1. The CDR3 spans 14 residues. Germline V CDR1 and CDR2: PRHDT, FYEKMQ (reference sequence). The V and J ends lost 4 bases and 3 bases, in that order; junction bases with no gene match: 3. This CDR3 reads CASSSGQGYTEAFF. The CDR3 DNA is TGTGCCAGCAGCTCGGGACAGGGATACACTGAAGCTTTCTTT.

The chain is built from TRBV5-5 and TRBJ1-6, with 10 bases fitting TRBD1. Losses at the gene ends were 0 bases for V and 8 bases for J; bases not matched to a gene: 5. CDR1 is SGHKS, CDR2 YYEKEE, per germline (reference sequence). The CDR3 length is 16 residues. CDR3 amino acids: CASSLARTGGYSPLHF. CDR3 nucleotides: TGTGCCAGCAGCTTGGCGAGGACAGGGGGTTATTCACCCCTCCACTTT.

This clonotype was detected many times. An end of the junction differs from the germline gene, which may be a read error. The chain employs TRBV3-1 and TRBJ1-6; D gene ambiguous. Germline values: CDR1 LGHDT, CDR2 YNNKEL (reference sequence). This CDR3 is 12 amino acids long. CDR3 amino acids: CASTQGRSPLHF. The DNA of the CDR3 is TGTGCCAGCACCCAAGGGCGTTCACCCCTCCACTTT.

The CDR3: CSVVVDEQYF. DNA of the CDR3: TGCAGCGTTGTTGTAGACGAGCAGTACTTC. The chain links TRBV29-1 to TRBJ2-7; no definite D call. The CDR3 runs to 10 residues. In germline, CDR1 is SQVTM, CDR2 ANQGSEA. The germline V and J ends were trimmed by 4 bases and 5 bases, with 6 bases remaining between them.

This chain joins TRBV29-1 and TRBJ1-2; D is possibly TRBD1 (5 bases). Per germline, CDR1 SQVTM and CDR2 ANQGSEA. The CDR3 loop spans 13 amino acids. Trimming left V 3 bases short and J 5 bases short, with 13 bases between. CDR3: CSVDPGTTYGYTF. The DNA of the CDR3 is TGCAGCGTTGATCCGGGGACGACGTATGGCTACACCTTC.

At least ten counts were recorded for this clonotype. This chain uses TRBV14 with TRBJ1-1; no definite D call. V gave up 0 bases and J gave up 4 bases, with 9 bases separating them. Germline CDR1 reads SGHDN; CDR2 reads FVKESK. The CDR3 contains 14 residues. In DNA form, the CDR3 reads TGTGCCAGCAGCCAAGAGGCGGTCGGCACTGAAGCTTTCTTT. It is translated as CASSQEAVGTEAFF.

This clonotype was counted many times. V gene TRBV7-9 combines with J gene TRBJ2-1; a weak D match, TRBD1 (6 bases). The CDR3 is 15 residues long. Germline-derived CDR1 and CDR2 are SEHNR and FQNEAQ (reference sequence). Trimming removed 3 bases from V and 8 bases from J, with 17 bases in between. CDR3 bases: TGTGCCAGCAGCTTTGGCAACAGGGTTATCGATGAGCAGTTCTTC. Amino acids: CASSFGNRVIDEQFF. The entire variable domain, with the rest obtained from reference TRBV7-9 and TRBJ2-1, is as follows: DTGVSQNPRHKITKRGQNVTFRCDPISEHNRLYWYRQTLGQGPEFLTYFQNEAQLEKSRLLSDRFSAERPKGSFSTLEIQRTEQGDSAMYLCASSFGNRVIDEQFFGPGTRLTVL.